This T cell receptor (beta chain) was captured by sequencing in a study of OX40 agonist ivuxolimab in advanced cancers. About the study: Patients received ivuxolimab, an agonistic anti-OX40 (CD134) antibody. Past anti-PD-1, anti-PD-L1 or anti-CTLA-4 therapy was accepted, and roughly 40% had received some.

Turning to this clone: Its specificity is not known.

Baseline was the first blood sampling point, followed by cycle 4 day 1 and cycle 7 day 1. The study's findings and limits: Partly responding patients at 0.1-3.0 mg/kg showed some of the smallest clonal expansion.

Sequencing was performed with immunoSEQ multiplex PCR; in TCRdb, only in-frame clones are kept and a portion is missing. The sample has tens of thousands of clones, approximately 89% seen once. The sequence was obtained from an adult with an advanced solid tumor such as melanoma, head and neck, liver or kidney cancer. Sequencing was performed on CD4+ or CD8+ T cells sorted from blood, taken in a trial of the OX40 agonist ivuxolimab.

The CDR3 spells CASSIDAGGRYEQFF. CDR3 DNA sequence: TGTGCCAGTAGTATAGATGCAGGGGGACGGTATGAGCAGTTCTTC. The chain recombines TRBV19 with TRBJ2-1; 7 bases map to TRBD1. The CDR3 consists of 15 residues. V shed 0 bases and J 8 bases; nucleotides not matched to a gene: 7. Germline V gene sequence: CDR1 LNHDA, CDR2 SQIVND (reference sequence). Drawing the rest from reference TRBV19 and TRBJ2-1, the complete variable domain is DGGITQSPKYLFRKEGQNVTLSCEQNLNHDAMYWYRQDPGQGLRLIYYSQIVNDFQKGDIAEGYSVSREKKESFPLTVTSAQKNPTAFYLCASSIDAGGRYEQFFGPGTRLTVL.